This T cell receptor (beta chain) came from a study of blood T cells in healthy people across ages. This clonotype appeared a few times. The target antigen is unknown. Study-wide results and caveats: Estimates of total diversity, which came from one million sequenced T cells, were considered to be underestimates.

No fewer than 5.5 micrograms of total RNA were isolated from every sample. Germline values: CDR1 DFQATT, CDR2 SNEGSKA (reference sequence). With 4 bases removed from V and 0 bases from J, the gap between germline ends came to 4 bases. The CDR3 has 12 amino acids. Primed by a sample-barcoded 5' primer and a J-beta primer mix, a second PCR proceeded for 7 to 11 cycles. TCRdb independently ran MiXCR on the 5' RACE reads; one entry per CDR3 protein. The table has around 1,000,000 distinct CDR3 sequences, roughly 24% seen once; the top ten hold about 0.72%. The same sample was also used in a study of T cells of mothers and their children.

The origin of this receptor is a girl aged 2 to 10 in good health. Specimen: blood. The chain joins TRBV20-1 to TRBJ2-1; no firm D call. The DNA of the CDR3 is TGCAGTGCTACCGTCTCCTACAATGAGCAGTTCTTC. It translates to CSATVSYNEQFF.